The rows below give T cell receptor beta chains drawn from one sample of a study of blood T cell repertoires in COVID-19. Produced via immunoSEQ multiplex PCR; TCRdb's table is partial and in-frame only. The sample has more than 25,000 clones, approximately 92% seen once. Sequenced input: peripheral blood. The receptors derive from a human donor with acute or convalescent COVID-19. The donor label of this sample is uncertain. The CDR3 runs from the conserved cysteine through the conserved F or W. A D gene is named only where the DNA matches it firmly. Clone size is given for some rows only: seen once, a few or many times, or a class if the clone is expanded.

size: .; J: TRBJ2-1; V: TRBV5-4; D: TRBD2; DNA: TGTGCCAGCAGCGCGGGACTAGCGGGCCCCTACAATGAGCAGTTCTTC; CDR3: CASSAGLAGPYNEQFF
size: .; J: TRBJ2-1; V: TRBV11-2; D: .; DNA: TGTGCCAGCAGCTTAGGTAAGCGGGTCAATGAGCAGTTCTTC; CDR3: CASSLGKRVNEQFF
size: .; J: TRBJ1-6; V: TRBV7-2; D: TRBD1; DNA: TGTGCCAGCAGCTCCCGACAGGGAGCTTCACCCCTCCACTTT; CDR3: CASSSRQGASPLHF
size: .; J: TRBJ2-7; V: TRBV10-2; D: TRBD2; DNA: TGCGCCAGCAGGGGACTAGCGGGGTTGAACGAGCAGTACTTC; CDR3: CASRGLAGLNEQYF
size: .; J: TRBJ2-7; V: TRBV9; D: TRBD1; DNA: TGTGCCAGCAGCGTAGCTCCCGGGACAGACTACGAGCAGTACTTC; CDR3: CASSVAPGTDYEQYF
size: .; J: TRBJ2-2; V: TRBV24-1; D: .; DNA: TGTGCCACCAGTGATTCGGGGACCGGGGAGCTGTTTTTT; CDR3: CATSDSGTGELFF
size: .; J: TRBJ2-3; V: TRBV7-7; D: .; DNA: TGTGCCAGCAGCCGGGAGAGCACAGATACGCAGTATTTT; CDR3: CASSRESTDTQYF
size: .; J: TRBJ2-7; V: TRBV2; D: .; DNA: TGTGCCAGCGGCCGGGACTCCCTATCCGATCAGTACTTC; CDR3: CASGRDSLSDQYF
size: .; J: TRBJ1-2; V: TRBV3-1/TRBV3-2; D: .; DNA: TGTGCCAGCAGCCAAATGAGAGGCGGCTACACCTTC; CDR3: CASSQMRGGYTF
size: once; J: TRBJ2-2; V: TRBV5-1; D: TRBD2; DNA: TGCGCCAGCAGAGGTCTCGGGAGGGCCACCGGGGAGCTGTTTTTT; CDR3: CASRGLGRATGELFF
size: .; J: TRBJ2-3; V: TRBV2; D: .; DNA: TGTGCCAGCAGTGAAGCGGGGCTAAGTACAGATACGCAGTATTTT; CDR3: CASSEAGLSTDTQYF
size: .; J: TRBJ2-3; V: TRBV6-1; D: .; DNA: TGTGCCAGCAGTGAAAGCGGGACACTCACAGATACGCAGTATTTT; CDR3: CASSESGTLTDTQYF
size: once; J: TRBJ1-2; V: TRBV6-5; D: .; DNA: TGTGCCAGCAGTTACTCGGGGAGCGGGGCTGGAGGCTACACCTTC; CDR3: CASSYSGSGAGGYTF
size: .; J: TRBJ2-7; V: TRBV6-6; D: TRBD2; DNA: TGTGCCAGCCTTACGGGGGGGGGCTACGAGCAGTACTTC; CDR3: CASLTGGGYEQYF
size: .; J: TRBJ1-2; V: TRBV3-1/TRBV3-2; D: .; DNA: TGTGCCAGCAGCCCTTGGGGGCTCGGCTACACCTTC; CDR3: CASSPWGLGYTF
size: .; J: TRBJ2-7; V: TRBV27; D: .; DNA: TGTGCCAGCAACCCGACTAGTAGCTACGAGCAGTACTTC; CDR3: CASNPTSSYEQYF
size: .; J: TRBJ2-1; V: TRBV15; D: .; DNA: TGTGCCACCAGCCCGACCGGGAGCTCCTACAATGAGCAGTTCTTC; CDR3: CATSPTGSSYNEQFF
size: .; J: TRBJ2-1; V: TRBV2; D: .; DNA: TGTGCCAGCAGAGAGTACAATGAGCAGTTCTTC; CDR3: CASREYNEQFF
size: .; J: TRBJ2-3; V: TRBV19; D: TRBD2; DNA: TGTGCCAGTAGTATTGGTGGGAGGGCCGGGAATACGCAGTATTTT; CDR3: CASSIGGRAGNTQYF
size: .; J: TRBJ1-2; V: TRBV10-3; D: TRBD1; DNA: TGTGCCATCAGTGAGTCGAGAGGGGGCGACTATGGCTACACCTTC; CDR3: CAISESRGGDYGYTF
size: .; J: TRBJ2-7; V: TRBV19; D: .; DNA: TGTGCCAGTAGTCCTCGGCAGCGATCCTACGAGCAGTACTTC; CDR3: CASSPRQRSYEQYF
size: .; J: TRBJ1-5; V: TRBV9; D: .; DNA: .; CDR3: CASSVVFGPGGPYSNQPQHF
size: once; J: TRBJ1-6; V: TRBV2; D: .; DNA: TGTGCCAGCAGTGACCGGGGGGCCCGGATTTCACCCCTCCACTTT; CDR3: CASSDRGARISPLHF
size: .; J: TRBJ2-3; V: TRBV11-2; D: TRBD2; DNA: TGTGCCAGCAGCAGTAGCGGGGGGGCCGGGGATACGCAGTATTTT; CDR3: CASSSSGGAGDTQYF
size: .; J: TRBJ2-1; V: TRBV28; D: TRBD2; DNA: TGTGCCAGCAGTGGACTAGCGTACTACAATGAGCAGTTCTTC; CDR3: CASSGLAYYNEQFF
size: .; J: TRBJ1-1; V: TRBV7-9; D: .; DNA: TGTGCCAGCAGCTTAGTAGCGAACACTGAAGCTTTCTTT; CDR3: CASSLVANTEAFF
size: .; J: TRBJ2-7; V: TRBV24-1; D: .; DNA: TGTGCCACCAGTGATTCCAACCGGGTAGAGCAGTACTTC; CDR3: CATSDSNRVEQYF
size: .; J: TRBJ2-1; V: TRBV19; D: TRBD1; DNA: TGTGCCAGTAGTATGGCAGGGGGAGTCAATGAGCAGTTCTTC; CDR3: CASSMAGGVNEQFF
size: .; J: TRBJ2-2; V: TRBV19; D: TRBD1; DNA: TGTGCCAGTTGGGGGACAGATAACACCGGGGAGCTGTTTTTT; CDR3: CASWGTDNTGELFF
size: .; J: TRBJ2-2; V: TRBV20-1; D: .; DNA: TGCAGTGCTAGTCAGGGGCCCGGGGAGCTGTTTTTT; CDR3: CSASQGPGELFF
size: .; J: TRBJ2-3; V: TRBV3-1/TRBV3-2; D: TRBD1; DNA: TGTGCCAGCAGCCACGTGACAGGGGGGCAGAGGGATACGCAGTATTTT; CDR3: CASSHVTGGQRDTQYF